The T cell receptor (beta chain) described here comes from a study of blood T cell repertoires in COVID-19. Across the study: Donors in the United States, Italy and Spain gave samples during acute or convalescent COVID-19. PBMCs, B-cell-depleted T cells, or T cells were the source of the cDNA or gDNA that made up the material.

Original methodology: Estimates of nucleated cell counts were drawn from the amplification of reference gene primers. TCRdb's table, derived via immunoSEQ multiplex PCR, lists solely in-frame clones and lacks some. That table furnishes V, J and clone size, whereas the DNA furnished D and trimming. The table includes a few hundred thousand clones, around 90% detected once. The TCR was taken from a human donor in a cohort sampled during active COVID-19. Material for sequencing was peripheral blood.

Written as DNA, the CDR3 is TGTGCCAGTAGTATTAGGGGACTGACCTCTGGAAACACCATATATTTT. Protein: CASSIRGLTSGNTIYF. V and J are TRBV19 and TRBJ1-3, with a possible D match to TRBD1 (5 bases). From germline, CDR1 is LNHDA and CDR2 SQIVND (reference sequence). Trimming shortened V by 3 bases and J by 0 bases, and 12 bases separated the two germline ends. This CDR3 region has 16 residues.